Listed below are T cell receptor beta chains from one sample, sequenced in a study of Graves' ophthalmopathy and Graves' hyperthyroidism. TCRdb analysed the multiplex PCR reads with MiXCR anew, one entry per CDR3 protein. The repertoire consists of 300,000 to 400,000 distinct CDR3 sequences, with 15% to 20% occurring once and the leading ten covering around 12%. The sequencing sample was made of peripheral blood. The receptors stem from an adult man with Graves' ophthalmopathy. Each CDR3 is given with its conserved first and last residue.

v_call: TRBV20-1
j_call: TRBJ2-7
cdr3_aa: CSASRDARGEQYF

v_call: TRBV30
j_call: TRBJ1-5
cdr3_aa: CAWSEQGAIQPQHF

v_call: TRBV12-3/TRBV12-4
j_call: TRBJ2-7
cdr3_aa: CASSFPGGSYEQYF

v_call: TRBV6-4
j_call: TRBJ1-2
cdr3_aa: CASSGDRGQYGYTF

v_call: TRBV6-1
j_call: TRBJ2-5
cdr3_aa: CASSESPVQETQYF

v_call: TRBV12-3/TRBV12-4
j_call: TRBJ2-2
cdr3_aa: CASGLVGELFF

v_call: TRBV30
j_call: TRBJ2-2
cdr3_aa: CAWRWRTGELFF

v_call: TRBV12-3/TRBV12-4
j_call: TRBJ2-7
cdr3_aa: CASSLGRGEQYF

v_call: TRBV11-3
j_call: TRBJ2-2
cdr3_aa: CASSRRQGRDTGELFF

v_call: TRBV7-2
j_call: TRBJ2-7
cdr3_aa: CASSLAGGPREQYF

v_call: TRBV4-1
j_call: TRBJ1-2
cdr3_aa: CASSQEVAGGYTF

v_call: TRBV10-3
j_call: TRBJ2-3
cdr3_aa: CAISARTSGRLADTQYF

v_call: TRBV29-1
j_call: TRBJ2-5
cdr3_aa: CSGRHRGGRETQYF

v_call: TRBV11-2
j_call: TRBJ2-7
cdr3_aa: CASRGPNYEQYF

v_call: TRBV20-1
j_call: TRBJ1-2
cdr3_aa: CSASRPTGYGYTF

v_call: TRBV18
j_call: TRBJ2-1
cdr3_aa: CASSQGAPGNEQFF

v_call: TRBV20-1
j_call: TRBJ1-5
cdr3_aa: CSAPPPRGQPQHF

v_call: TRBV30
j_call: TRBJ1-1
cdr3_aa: CAWSVPGTGGTEAFF

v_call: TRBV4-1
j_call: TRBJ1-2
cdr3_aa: CASSQEPGRDYGYTF